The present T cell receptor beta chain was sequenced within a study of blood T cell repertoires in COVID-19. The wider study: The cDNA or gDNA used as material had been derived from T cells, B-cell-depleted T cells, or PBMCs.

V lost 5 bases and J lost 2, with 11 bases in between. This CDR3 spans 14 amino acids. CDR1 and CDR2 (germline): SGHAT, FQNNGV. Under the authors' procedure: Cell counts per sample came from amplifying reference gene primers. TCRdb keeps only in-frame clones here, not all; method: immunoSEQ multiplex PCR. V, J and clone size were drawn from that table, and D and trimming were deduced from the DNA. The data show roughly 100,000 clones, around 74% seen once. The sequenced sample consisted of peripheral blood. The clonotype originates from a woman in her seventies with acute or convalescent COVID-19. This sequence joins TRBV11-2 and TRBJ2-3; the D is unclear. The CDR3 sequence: CASSPSRHTDTQYF. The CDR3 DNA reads TGTGCCAGCAGCCCTAGTCGGCACACAGATACGCAGTATTTT.